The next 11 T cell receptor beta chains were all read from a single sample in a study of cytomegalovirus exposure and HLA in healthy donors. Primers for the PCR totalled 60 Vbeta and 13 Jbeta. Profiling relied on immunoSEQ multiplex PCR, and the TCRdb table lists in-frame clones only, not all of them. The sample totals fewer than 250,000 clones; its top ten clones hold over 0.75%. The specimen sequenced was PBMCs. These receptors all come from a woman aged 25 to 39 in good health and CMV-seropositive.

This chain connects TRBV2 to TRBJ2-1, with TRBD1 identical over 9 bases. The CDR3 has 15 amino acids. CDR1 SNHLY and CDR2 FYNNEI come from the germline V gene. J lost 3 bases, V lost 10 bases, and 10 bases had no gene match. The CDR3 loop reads CATLGDREFYNEQFF. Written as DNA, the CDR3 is TGTGCCACCCTAGGGGACAGGGAATTCTACAATGAGCAGTTCTTC.

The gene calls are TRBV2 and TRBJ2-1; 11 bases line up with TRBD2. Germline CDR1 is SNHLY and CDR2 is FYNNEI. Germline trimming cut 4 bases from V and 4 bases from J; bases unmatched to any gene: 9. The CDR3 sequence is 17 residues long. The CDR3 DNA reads TGTGCCAGCAGTGTCTCGACTAGCGGGGAGTCTTACAATGAGCAGTTCTTC. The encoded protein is CASSVSTSGESYNEQFF.

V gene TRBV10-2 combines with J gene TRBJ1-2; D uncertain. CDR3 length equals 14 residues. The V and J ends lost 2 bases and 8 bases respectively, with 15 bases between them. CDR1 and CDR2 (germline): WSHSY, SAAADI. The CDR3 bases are TGCGCCAGCAGTGAGGACATGATCGAGGGCGGCTACACCTTC. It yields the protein CASSEDMIEGGYTF.

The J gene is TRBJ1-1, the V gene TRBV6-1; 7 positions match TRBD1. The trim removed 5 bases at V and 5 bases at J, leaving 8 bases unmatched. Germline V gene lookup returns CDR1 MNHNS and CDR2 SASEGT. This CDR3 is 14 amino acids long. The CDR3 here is CASSPRGSGTEAFF. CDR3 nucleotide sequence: TGTGCCAGCAGTCCCAGGGGGTCGGGAACTGAAGCTTTCTTT.

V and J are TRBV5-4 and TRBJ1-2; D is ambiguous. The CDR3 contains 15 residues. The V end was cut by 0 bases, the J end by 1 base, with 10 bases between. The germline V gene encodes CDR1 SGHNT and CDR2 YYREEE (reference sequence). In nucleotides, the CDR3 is TGTGCCAGCAGCTTGGATCCCGGGGATAACTATGGCTACACCTTC. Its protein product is CASSLDPGDNYGYTF.

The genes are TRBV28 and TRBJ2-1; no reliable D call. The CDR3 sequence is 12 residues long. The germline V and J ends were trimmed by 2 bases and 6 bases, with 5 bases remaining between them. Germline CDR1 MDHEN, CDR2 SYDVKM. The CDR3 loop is CASSLPGNEQFF. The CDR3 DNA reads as TGTGCCAGCAGTTTACCGGGCAATGAGCAGTTCTTC. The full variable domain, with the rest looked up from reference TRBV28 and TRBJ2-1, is DVKVTQSSRYLVKRTGEKVFLECVQDMDHENMFWYRQDPGLGLRLIYFSYDVKMKEKGDIPEGYSVSREKKERFSLILESASTNQTSMYLCASSLPGNEQFFGPGTRLTVL.

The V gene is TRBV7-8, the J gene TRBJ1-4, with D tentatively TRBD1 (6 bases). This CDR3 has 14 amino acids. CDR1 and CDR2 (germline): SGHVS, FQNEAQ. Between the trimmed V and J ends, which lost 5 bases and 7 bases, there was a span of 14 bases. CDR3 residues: CASSARGFGEKLFF. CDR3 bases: TGTGCCAGCAGCGCCAGGGGTTTCGGTGAAAAACTGTTTTTT.

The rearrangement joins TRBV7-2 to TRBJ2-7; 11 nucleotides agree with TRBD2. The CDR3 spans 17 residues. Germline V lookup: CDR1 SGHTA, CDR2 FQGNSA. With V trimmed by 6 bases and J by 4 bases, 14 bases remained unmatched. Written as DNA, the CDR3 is TGTGCCAGCAGTCATTCGGCCGCTAGCGGGAGGTTTTACGAGCAGTACTTC. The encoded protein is CASSHSAASGRFYEQYF.

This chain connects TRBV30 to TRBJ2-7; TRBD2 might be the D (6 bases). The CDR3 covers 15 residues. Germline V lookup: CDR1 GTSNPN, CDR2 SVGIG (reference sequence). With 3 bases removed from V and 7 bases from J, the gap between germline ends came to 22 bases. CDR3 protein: CAWSRGGGPLVEQYF. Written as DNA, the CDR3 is TGTGCCTGGAGCCGTGGGGGAGGCCCCTTAGTTGAGCAGTACTTC.

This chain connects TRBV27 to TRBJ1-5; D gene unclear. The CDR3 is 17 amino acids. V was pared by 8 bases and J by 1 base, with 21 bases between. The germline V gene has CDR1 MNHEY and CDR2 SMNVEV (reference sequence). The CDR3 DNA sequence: TGTGCCAGCTCGCCGAGACGGGTTACGATGAGCAATCAGCCCCAGCATTTT. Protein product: CASSPRRVTMSNQPQHF.

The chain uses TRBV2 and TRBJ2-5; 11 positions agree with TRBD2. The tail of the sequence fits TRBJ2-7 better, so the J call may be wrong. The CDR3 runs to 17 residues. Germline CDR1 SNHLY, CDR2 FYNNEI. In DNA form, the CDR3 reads TGTGCCAGCAAAAACCTGGGGACTAGCGGTAGCTCCTACGAGCAGTACTTC. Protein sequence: CASKNLGTSGSSYEQYF.